The subject of this entry is one T cell receptor (beta chain). The antigen is unknown. TCRdb keeps only in-frame clones here, not all; method: immunoSEQ multiplex PCR. The table shows roughly 70,000 clones, with 84% occurring only once. The data belong to a study of graft-versus-host responses after intestinal transplantation. Study-wide background: Induction with anti-thymocyte globulin, then tacrolimus and steroids for three to four years, was given to all recipients. General study findings and limits: Detected in recipient marrow were GvH clones, some of which were first observed in ileum or blood. Early declines in HvG clones that occurred post-transplant were associated with peak circulating GvH clone levels. Graft-donor T cell macrochimerism in patients accompanied high graft-versus-host to host-versus-graft clonal ratios in allografts.

This CDR3 spans 15 amino acids. Germline trimming cut 1 base from V and 13 bases from J; bases unmatched to any gene: 11. Germline V lookup: CDR1 PRHDT, CDR2 FYEKMQ (reference sequence). This material consisted of unstimulated CD4+ T cells sorted from spleen or lymph node cells, taken before transplant. This receptor was obtained from a human donor who was the organ donor for an intestinal transplant. The chain joins TRBV13 to TRBJ2-3, with 10 bases fitting TRBD2. The CDR3, as DNA: TGTGCCAGCAGCTTAGAGAGGCTAGCGGGGGCCTCGAAGTATTTT. Protein sequence: CASSLERLAGASKYF.